This entry lists 3 T cell receptor beta chains sequenced from one sample in a study of T cell responses to AZD1222 COVID-19 vaccine. Clones were read by immunoSEQ multiplex PCR, and TCRdb kept only the in-frame ones, dropping some. This sample has about 150,000 clones, with 92% found just once. The sample in question was peripheral blood, obtained on day 0 of AZD1222 vaccination. The source is an adult in good health.

The V gene is TRBV5-8, the J gene TRBJ1-4; 7 bases agree with TRBD1. CDR1 and CDR2 (germline): SGHTS, YDEGEE. The trim removed 4 bases at V and 0 bases at J, leaving 9 bases unmatched. The CDR3 consists of 17 residues. CDR3 residues: CASSPGQLLTTNEKLFF. The CDR3 region has the DNA TGTGCCAGCAGCCCGGGACAGCTATTGACAACTAATGAAAAACTGTTTTTT.

V is TRBV12-3 or TRBV12-4 and J is TRBJ2-1; D might be TRBD1 or TRBD2, each matching 5 bases. This CDR3 comprises 12 residues. Trimming removed 8 bases at V and 5 bases at J, with 10 bases between. In DNA, the CDR3 is TGTGCCAGCGGACGGGACGACAATGAGCAGTTCTTC. Translation: CASGRDDNEQFF.

The gene calls are TRBV7-3 and TRBJ1-2; TRBD1 matches 8 bases. Looked up from germline, CDR1 is SGHTA and CDR2 is FQGTGA. The CDR3 is made up of 15 amino acids. Germline trimming cut 5 bases from V and 4 bases from J; bases unmatched to any gene: 9. This CDR3 is CASSVGQGGSYGYTF. The CDR3 bases are TGTGCCAGCAGCGTAGGACAGGGAGGGTCCTATGGCTACACCTTC.